The T cell receptor (beta chain) under discussion was sequenced for a study of patients and donors after allogeneic stem cell transplantation. TCRdb re-analysed the RT-PCR reads in MiXCR, keeping a single row per CDR3 protein. The sample holds about 57,000 distinct CDR3 sequences, about 14% seen once. The CDR3 runs to 13 residues. This clonotype was found a few times. The rearrangement joins TRBV21-1 to TRBJ2-5; the D call in the table, TRBD1, was not verified against the DNA. TRBV21-1 counts as a pseudogene. Sequencing was carried out using blood, either unsorted or a sorted T cell fraction (not recorded which). The clonotype comes from a human donor who was either an allogeneic HSCT recipient or a stem cell or donor lymphocyte infusion donor (not recorded which). It is not recorded whose cells these are; they may come from a transplant donor. Here the CDR3 DNA reads TGTGCCAGCACGGACAAGAACCAAGAGACCCAGTACTTC. Protein sequence: CASTDKNQETQYF.